This T cell receptor (beta chain) was observed in a study of early T cells in non-severe SARS-CoV-2 infection. In the study overall: Chains were not paired, and sequencing was done on bulk RNA from unsorted whole blood.

The CDR3 extends over 12 amino acids. Germline V gene data show CDR1 as ENHRY and CDR2 as SYGVKD. J was trimmed by 1 base and V by 11 bases; bases with no gene match: 4. The sample holds many counts of this clonotype. Individual cDNA molecules carried attached unique molecular identifiers. TCRdb independently ran MiXCR on the 5' RACE reads; one entry per CDR3 protein. The data show some 66,000 distinct CDR3 sequences, approximately 9.2% seen once. Sequenced material: whole blood. The chain recombines TRBV10-3 with TRBJ1-1; 7 bases align to TRBD1. This receptor was taken from an adult who was a healthcare worker with PCR-confirmed SARS-CoV-2 infection or an uninfected control (not recorded which). The CDR3 sequence is CASRGANTEAFF. The DNA of the CDR3 is TGTGCCTCCAGGGGGGCGAACACTGAAGCTTTCTTT.